These T cell receptor beta chains were read from a single sample in a study of identical twins. In TCRdb, the 5' RACE reads were re-called with MiXCR into one record per CDR3 protein. The sample yields about 890,000 distinct CDR3 sequences, 9% to 15% seen once. The same specimen was also included in a second study, on yellow fever vaccine responses in identical twins.

Sequencing was performed on PBMCs. The receptor set was obtained from a woman in her late teens or twenties in good health. The CDR3 runs from the conserved cysteine through the conserved F or W. The order of the fields is clone size, D gene, V gene, J gene, CDR3 protein, CDR3 DNA. A D gene is named only where the DNA matches it firmly. For some rows the clone size is stated as once, few or many, or as a class when expanded; others skip it.

NA	TRBD1	TRBV6-5	TRBJ1-1	CASSYEQGASRNTEAFF	TGTGCCAGCAGTTACGAGCAGGGGGCGAGTCGGAACACTGAAGCTTTCTTT
NA	NA	TRBV25-1	TRBJ1-2	CASSELDSYYGYTF	TGTGCCAGCAGTGAATTGGACAGTTACTATGGCTACACCTTC
many	NA	TRBV7-9	TRBJ2-5	CASSLVYGLTRETQYF	TGTGCCAGCAGCTTAGTTTATGGCCTGACGAGGGAGACCCAGTACTTC
NA	TRBD2	TRBV5-8	TRBJ2-3	CASSFASGSGTDTQYF	TGTGCCAGCAGCTTCGCTAGCGGGAGTGGCACAGATACGCAGTATTTT
few	NA	TRBV20-1	TRBJ2-1	CSARGGLAEQFF	TGCAGTGCTAGAGGCGGCCTGGCTGAGCAGTTCTTC
few	NA	TRBV6-4	TRBJ2-3	CASSWWIEDTQYF	TGTGCCAGCAGTTGGTGGATCGAAGATACGCAGTATTTT
NA	TRBD2	TRBV7-9	TRBJ2-1	CASKRAGGTYNEQFF	TGTGCCAGCAAGCGCGCGGGGGGCACCTACAATGAGCAGTTCTTC
few	TRBD2	TRBV4-1	TRBJ2-1	CASSQAQLAGDEQFF	TGCGCCAGCAGCCAGGCCCAACTAGCGGGGGATGAGCAGTTCTTC
NA	TRBD2	TRBV28	TRBJ2-1	CASSFPSGTSENEQFF	TGTGCCAGCAGTTTCCCCTCCGGGACTAGCGAGAATGAGCAGTTCTTC
NA	NA	TRBV28	TRBJ2-5	CASSYTPDRSSKETQYF	TGTGCCAGCAGTTACACCCCAGACAGGTCCTCAAAGGAGACCCAGTACTTC
few	TRBD2	TRBV5-1	TRBJ2-2	CASSLNSLAGGSPGELFF	TGCGCCAGCAGCTTGAACTCTCTAGCGGGAGGCTCCCCCGGGGAGCTGTTTTTT
NA	NA	TRBV18	TRBJ2-1	CASSPQGGLYNEQFF	TGTGCCAGCTCACCCCAGGGGGGACTCTACAATGAGCAGTTCTTC
NA	TRBD1	TRBV11-3	TRBJ1-1	CASSQGQGEGEAFF	TGTGCCAGCAGCCAGGGACAGGGGGAAGGTGAAGCTTTCTTT
few	NA	TRBV12-3/TRBV12-4	TRBJ2-4	CASSPSDIQYF	TGTGCCAGCAGTCCCTCGGACATTCAGTACTTC
many	NA	TRBV20-1	TRBJ1-5	CSASSGVGNQPQHF	TGCAGTGCTAGTTCGGGGGTGGGGAATCAGCCCCAGCATTTT
few	NA	TRBV7-9	TRBJ1-1	CASFISGVGDTEAFF	TGTGCCAGTTTCATTTCAGGGGTAGGGGACACTGAAGCTTTCTTT
few	TRBD1	TRBV20-1	TRBJ1-1	CSAQGGRDTEAFF	TGCAGTGCCCAGGGGGGGAGAGACACTGAAGCTTTCTTT
NA	TRBD2	TRBV20-1	TRBJ2-3	CSATWGGPGTDTQYF	TGCAGTGCTACGTGGGGAGGGCCTGGCACAGATACGCAGTATTTT
few	NA	TRBV6-1	TRBJ1-6	CASLSQWNSPLHF	TGTGCCAGCTTAAGCCAATGGAATTCACCCCTCCACTTT
many	TRBD2	TRBV5-1	TRBJ2-3	CASSLWTSGLRTDTQYF	TGCGCCAGCAGCCTCTGGACTAGCGGGTTACGCACAGATACGCAGTATTTT
NA	TRBD1	TRBV10-3	TRBJ1-6	CAIRQGRLMTSPLHF	TGTGCCATCAGACAGGGGAGGCTTATGACTTCACCCCTCCACTTT
NA	TRBD2	TRBV4-1	TRBJ2-3	CASSQLIAGSTDTQYF	TGCGCCAGCAGCCAGCTTATAGCGGGATCCACAGATACGCAGTATTTT
few	NA	TRBV4-2	TRBJ2-5	CASSQENGGWEETQYF	TGTGCCAGCAGCCAAGAAAACGGGGGCTGGGAAGAGACCCAGTACTTC
many	TRBD2	TRBV12-3/TRBV12-4	TRBJ2-2	CASRSLASGELFF	TGTGCCAGCAGATCACTAGCGTCCGGGGAGCTGTTTTTT
many	NA	TRBV12-3/TRBV12-4	TRBJ1-6	CASPRVSNSPLHF	TGTGCCAGCCCCAGGGTCTCCAATTCACCCCTCCACTTT
NA	TRBD1	TRBV5-1	TRBJ2-5	CASSLFGTGRQETQYF	TGCGCCAGCAGCTTGTTTGGGACAGGGAGGCAAGAGACCCAGTACTTC
few	NA	TRBV7-9	TRBJ2-1	CASSSGRPPNEQFF	TGTGCCAGCAGCAGCGGGCGCCCCCCTAATGAGCAGTTCTTC
many	TRBD1	TRBV7-6	TRBJ2-3	CASSLFGTGGTDTQYF	TGTGCCAGCAGCTTATTCGGGACAGGGGGCACAGATACGCAGTATTTT
few	TRBD1	TRBV7-3	TRBJ1-2	CASSITGDDGYTF	TGTGCCAGCAGCATAACAGGGGATGACGGCTACACCTTC
many	NA	TRBV6-2/TRBV6-3	TRBJ2-7	CASMNAGEGYEQYF	TGTGCCAGCATGAATGCCGGTGAGGGCTACGAGCAGTACTTC
NA	NA	TRBV4-2	TRBJ1-4	CASSQDRVRGSLATNEKLFF	TGTGCCAGCAGCCAAGATAGAGTCCGGGGGTCCCTTGCAACTAATGAAAAACTGTTTTTT
NA	NA	TRBV7-9	TRBJ1-1	CASQMDTEAFF	TGTGCCAGCCAAATGGACACTGAAGCTTTCTTT
NA	TRBD1	TRBV5-1	TRBJ2-3	CASRPPALGQGTDTQYF	TGCGCCAGCAGACCCCCCGCATTGGGACAGGGGACAGATACGCAGTATTTT
few	NA	TRBV5-1	TRBJ2-1	CASSSSAVESYNEQFF	TGCGCCAGCAGCAGCAGTGCGGTAGAGTCCTACAATGAGCAGTTCTTC
NA	NA	TRBV2	TRBJ2-1	CASRGVIYYEQFF	TGTGCCAGCAGGGGGGTGATCTACTATGAGCAGTTCTTC
once	NA	TRBV7-9	TRBJ2-3	CASRSPRLTDTQYF	TGTGCCAGCAGATCACCGCGCCTCACAGATACGCAGTATTTT
few	NA	TRBV6-1	TRBJ2-1	CASRREVSYNEQFF	TGTGCCAGCAGACGCGAGGTATCCTACAATGAGCAGTTCTTC
many	NA	TRBV28	TRBJ2-2	CASSFSADTGELFF	TGTGCCAGCAGTTTTAGCGCGGATACCGGGGAGCTGTTTTTT
few	NA	TRBV5-1	TRBJ2-1	CASSTDGSSYNEQFF	TGCGCCAGCAGCACCGACGGGAGCTCCTACAATGAGCAGTTCTTC
few	NA	TRBV5-6	TRBJ1-1	CASRKTGTSEAFF	TGTGCCAGCAGAAAAACTGGGACCTCTGAAGCTTTCTTT